Below are 5 T cell receptor beta chains sequenced from a single sample in a study of shared clonotypes between healthy human individuals. Clones were sequenced by immunoSEQ multiplex PCR, and TCRdb holds only the in-frame ones, with some missing. The data contain hundreds of thousands of clones, approximately 96% of them singletons. CD45RO-negative, CCR7-selected cells formed the naive CD8 fraction, which excluded terminally differentiated effector memory CD45RA+ cells. Material: naive CD8+ T cells sorted from blood. These receptors were obtained from a woman in her twenties or thirties in good health.

V and J are TRBV27 and TRBJ2-1; 13 bases are shared with TRBD2. Germline V gene sequence: CDR1 MNHEY, CDR2 SMNVEV (reference sequence). With 2 bases clipped from V and 6 bases from J, the junction kept 7 bases outside the gene matches. The CDR3 has 17 residues. CDR3 residues: CASSLILAGGPTNEQFF. CDR3 coding DNA: TGTGCCAGCAGTTTAATACTAGCGGGAGGGCCCACCAATGAGCAGTTCTTC.

This chain uses TRBV13 with TRBJ1-1; 12 bases agree with TRBD1. The J segment lost 4 bases and the V segment lost 1 base, leaving 7 bases of the junction unmatched. Germline CDR1 PRHDT, CDR2 FYEKMQ (reference sequence). The CDR3 has 17 amino acids. DNA for the CDR3: TGTGCCAGCAGCTTAGAGGGGGACAGGGGGCCAAGCACTGAAGCTTTCTTT. Translation gives CASSLEGDRGPSTEAFF.

In its sample, this clone was seen a few times. Other DNA sequences from this sample encode an identical CDR3 as well. The rearrangement links TRBV27 to TRBJ1-1, with D perhaps TRBD1 (5 bases). Germline V gene sequence: CDR1 MNHEY, CDR2 SMNVEV (reference sequence). V was cut by 2 bases and J by 0 bases, with 7 bases left in between. There are 14 residues in the CDR3. CDR3 DNA sequence: TGTGCCAGCAGTTTAGGGGGTATGAACACTGAAGCTTTCTTT. Translation gives CASSLGGMNTEAFF.

This clone was observed a single time. The J gene is TRBJ2-1, the V gene TRBV4-1; possibly TRBD1 for D (6 bases). The CDR3 runs 15 residues. Germline CDR1 MGHRA, CDR2 YSYEKL. Trimming stripped 1 base from V and 2 bases from J, with 9 bases between. CDR3 protein: CASSQVTGPYNEQFF. The CDR3 bases are TGCGCCAGCAGCCAAGTGACAGGCCCCTACAATGAGCAGTTCTTC.

This chain links TRBV27 with TRBJ2-6; TRBD1 is a possible D gene (5 bases). The ends were cut back, 5 bases at V and 4 bases at J, with 12 bases in the middle. CDR1 and CDR2 (germline): MNHEY, SMNVEV (reference sequence). The CDR3 has 15 amino acids. The chain's CDR3 is CASSLQAAGANVLTF. The CDR3 bases are TGTGCCAGCAGTCTACAGGCTGCCGGGGCCAACGTCCTGACTTTC.